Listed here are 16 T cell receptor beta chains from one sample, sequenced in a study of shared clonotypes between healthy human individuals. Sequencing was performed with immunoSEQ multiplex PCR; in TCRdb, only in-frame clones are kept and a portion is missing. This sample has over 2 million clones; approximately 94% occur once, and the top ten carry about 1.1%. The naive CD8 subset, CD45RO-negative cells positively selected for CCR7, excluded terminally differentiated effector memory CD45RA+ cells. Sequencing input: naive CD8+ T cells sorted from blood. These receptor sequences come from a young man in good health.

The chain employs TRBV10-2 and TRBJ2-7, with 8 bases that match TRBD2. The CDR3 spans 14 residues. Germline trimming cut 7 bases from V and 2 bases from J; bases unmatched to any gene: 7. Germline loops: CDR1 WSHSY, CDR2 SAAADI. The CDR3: CASTISGTPYEQYF. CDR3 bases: TGCGCCAGCACCATTAGCGGGACGCCCTACGAGCAGTACTTC.

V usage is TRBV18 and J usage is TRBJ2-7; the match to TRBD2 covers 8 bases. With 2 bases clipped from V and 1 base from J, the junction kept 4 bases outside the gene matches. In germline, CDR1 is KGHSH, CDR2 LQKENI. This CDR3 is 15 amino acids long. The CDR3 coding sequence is TGTGCCAGCTCACCAGTTGCGGGAGGATCCTACGAGCAGTACTTC. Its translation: CASSPVAGGSYEQYF.

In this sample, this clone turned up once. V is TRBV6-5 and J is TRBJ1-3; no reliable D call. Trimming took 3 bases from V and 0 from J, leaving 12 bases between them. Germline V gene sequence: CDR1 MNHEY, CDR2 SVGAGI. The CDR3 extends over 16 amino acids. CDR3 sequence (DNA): TGTGCCAGCAGTTATAACTTCGGATACTCTGGAAACACCATATATTTT. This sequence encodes CASSYNFGYSGNTIYF.

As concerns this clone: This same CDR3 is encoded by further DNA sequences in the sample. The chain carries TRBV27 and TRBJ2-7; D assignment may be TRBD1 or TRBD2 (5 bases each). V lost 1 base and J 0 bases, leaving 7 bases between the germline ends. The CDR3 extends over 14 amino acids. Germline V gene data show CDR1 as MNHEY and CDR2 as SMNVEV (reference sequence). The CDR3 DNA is TGTGCCAGCAGTTTATATGGGGGCTCCTACGAGCAGTACTTC. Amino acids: CASSLYGGSYEQYF.

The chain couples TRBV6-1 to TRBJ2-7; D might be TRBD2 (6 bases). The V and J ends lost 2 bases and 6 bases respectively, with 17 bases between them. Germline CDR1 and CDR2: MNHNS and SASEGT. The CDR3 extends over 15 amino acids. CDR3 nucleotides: TGTGCCAGCAGTGAATGGGCGGGGCAGACTGGCGAGCAGTACTTC. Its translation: CASSEWAGQTGEQYF.

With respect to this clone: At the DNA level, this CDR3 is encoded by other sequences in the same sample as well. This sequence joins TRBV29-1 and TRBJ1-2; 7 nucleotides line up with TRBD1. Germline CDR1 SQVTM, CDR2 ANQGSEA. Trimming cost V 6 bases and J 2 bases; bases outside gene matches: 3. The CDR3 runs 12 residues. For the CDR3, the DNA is TGCAGCGTCACGGGACAGAACTATGGCTACACCTTC. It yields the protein CSVTGQNYGYTF.

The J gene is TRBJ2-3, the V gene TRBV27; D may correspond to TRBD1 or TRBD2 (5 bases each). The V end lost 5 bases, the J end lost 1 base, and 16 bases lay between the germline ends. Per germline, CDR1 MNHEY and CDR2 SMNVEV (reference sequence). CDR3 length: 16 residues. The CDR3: CASSPPGPMGTDTQYF. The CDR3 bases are TGTGCCAGCAGTCCCCCGGGACCTATGGGCACAGATACGCAGTATTTT.

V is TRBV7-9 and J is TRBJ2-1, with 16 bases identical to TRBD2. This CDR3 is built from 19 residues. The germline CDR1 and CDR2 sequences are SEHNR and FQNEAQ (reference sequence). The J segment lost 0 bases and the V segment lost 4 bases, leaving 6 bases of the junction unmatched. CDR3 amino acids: CASSSGLAGGPSSYNEQFF. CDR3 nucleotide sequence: TGTGCCAGCAGCTCGGGACTAGCGGGAGGGCCGAGCTCCTACAATGAGCAGTTCTTC. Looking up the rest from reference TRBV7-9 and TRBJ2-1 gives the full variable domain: DTGVSQNPRHKITKRGQNVTFRCDPISEHNRLYWYRQTLGQGPEFLTYFQNEAQLEKSRLLSDRFSAERPKGSFSTLEIQRTEQGDSAMYLCASSSGLAGGPSSYNEQFFGPGTRLTVL.

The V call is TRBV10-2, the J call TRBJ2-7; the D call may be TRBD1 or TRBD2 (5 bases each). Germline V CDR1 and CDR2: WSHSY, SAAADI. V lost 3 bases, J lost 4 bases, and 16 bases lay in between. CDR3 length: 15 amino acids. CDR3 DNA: TGCGCCAGCAGTGACCCCGGGACCCTACTTTACGAGCAGTACTTC. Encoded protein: CASSDPGTLLYEQYF.

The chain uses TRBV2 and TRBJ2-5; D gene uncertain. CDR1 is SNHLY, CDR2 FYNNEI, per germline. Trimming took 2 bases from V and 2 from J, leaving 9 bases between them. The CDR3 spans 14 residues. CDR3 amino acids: CASSELRIQETQYF. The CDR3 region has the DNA TGTGCCAGCAGTGAATTACGGATTCAAGAGACCCAGTACTTC.

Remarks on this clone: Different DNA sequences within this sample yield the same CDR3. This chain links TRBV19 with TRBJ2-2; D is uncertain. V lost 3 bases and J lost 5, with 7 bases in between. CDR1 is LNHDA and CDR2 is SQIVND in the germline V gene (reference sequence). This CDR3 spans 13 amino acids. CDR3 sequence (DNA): TGTGCCAGTAGTATTACACTAACCGGGGAGCTGTTTTTT. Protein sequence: CASSITLTGELFF.

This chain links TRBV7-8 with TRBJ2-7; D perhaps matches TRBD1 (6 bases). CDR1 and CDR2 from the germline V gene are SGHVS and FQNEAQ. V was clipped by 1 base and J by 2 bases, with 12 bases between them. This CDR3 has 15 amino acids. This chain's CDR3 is CASSLEPGAAYEQYF. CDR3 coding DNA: TGTGCCAGCAGCTTAGAGCCAGGGGCGGCCTACGAGCAGTACTTC.

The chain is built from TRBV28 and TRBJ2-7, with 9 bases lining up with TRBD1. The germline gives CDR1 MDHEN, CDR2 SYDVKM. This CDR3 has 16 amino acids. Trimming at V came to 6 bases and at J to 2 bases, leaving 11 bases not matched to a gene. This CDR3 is CASSPSNRGLPYEQYF. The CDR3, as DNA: TGTGCCAGCAGCCCCTCTAACAGGGGGCTCCCCTACGAGCAGTACTTC.

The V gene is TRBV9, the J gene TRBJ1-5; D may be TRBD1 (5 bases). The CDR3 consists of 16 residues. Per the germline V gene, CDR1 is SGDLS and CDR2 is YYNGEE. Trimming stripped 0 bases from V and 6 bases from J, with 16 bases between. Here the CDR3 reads CASSVGVGDFGQPQHF. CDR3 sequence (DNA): TGTGCCAGCAGCGTAGGGGTAGGGGACTTCGGTCAGCCCCAGCATTTT.

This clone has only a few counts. The CDR3 bases are TGTGCCAGCAGCCAAGTGGGAGGGACACCCCAAGACACTGAAGCTTTCTTT. It is translated as CASSQVGGTPQDTEAFF. The J gene is TRBJ1-1, the V gene TRBV14, with a possible D match to TRBD1 (6 bases). Per the germline V gene, CDR1 is SGHDN and CDR2 is FVKESK. Trimming removed 1 base from V and 3 bases from J, with 18 bases in between. This CDR3 spans 17 amino acids.

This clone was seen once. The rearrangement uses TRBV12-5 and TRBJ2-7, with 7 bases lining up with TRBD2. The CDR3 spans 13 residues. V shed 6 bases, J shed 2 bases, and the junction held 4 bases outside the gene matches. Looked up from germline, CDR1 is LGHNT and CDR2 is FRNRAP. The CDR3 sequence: CASGIGTTYEQYF. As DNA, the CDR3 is TGTGCTAGTGGGATAGGGACTACCTACGAGCAGTACTTC.